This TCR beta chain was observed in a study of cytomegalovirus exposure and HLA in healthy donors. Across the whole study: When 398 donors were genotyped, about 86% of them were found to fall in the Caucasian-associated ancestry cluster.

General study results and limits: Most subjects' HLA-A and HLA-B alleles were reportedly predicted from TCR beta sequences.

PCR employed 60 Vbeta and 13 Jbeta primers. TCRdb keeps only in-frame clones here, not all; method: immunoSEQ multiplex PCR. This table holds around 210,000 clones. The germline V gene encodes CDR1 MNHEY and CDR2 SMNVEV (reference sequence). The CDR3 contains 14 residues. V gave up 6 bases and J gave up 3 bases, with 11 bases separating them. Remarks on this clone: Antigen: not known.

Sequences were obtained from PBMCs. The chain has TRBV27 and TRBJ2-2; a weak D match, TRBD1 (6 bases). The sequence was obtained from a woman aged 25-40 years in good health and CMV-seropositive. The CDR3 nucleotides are TGTGCCAGCAGCCCTTACAGGGACACCGGGGAGCTGTTTTTT. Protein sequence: CASSPYRDTGELFF.